Following are 28 T cell receptor beta chains from one sample sequenced in a study of shared clonotypes between healthy human individuals (dated by TCRdb to the early 2020s). Library preparation used the immunoSEQ multiplex PCR assay. Drawn from immuneACCESS, this table holds only the in-frame rearrangements with V and J called that TCRdb kept. Clones are partly lost; checked studies trace under half to an unresolved V gene and leave the rest unexplained. The sample table shows roughly 1,000,000 clones, and around three quarters are seen once. The top ten clones comprise roughly 0.61% of the sample. Material for sequencing was memory CD4+ T cells from PBMCs. Reading the label with the study, this specimen's cell subset or site is: CD45RA-negative fraction. These receptor sequences come from a man between 18 and 35 years old in good health. Some clones in this sample may be carry-over from other donors' samples.

A remark on this clone: The DNA is omitted, as the CDR3 cannot be located on it reliably, and the CDR3 follows TCRdb's listing. This chain joins TRBV12-2 and TRBJ2-7; the table's TRBD1 call for D was not verified on the DNA. TRBV12-2 is a listed pseudogene. The CDR3 has 15 residues if both end residues are counted. The chain's CDR3 is CASRLVGQGIYEQYF.

The chain carries TRBV2 and TRBJ2-6; tentative D call: TRBD1 (5 bases). The V gene lost 3 bases and the J gene lost 1 base, with 7 bases spanning the gap. The CDR3 covers 15 residues. Germline V gene data show CDR1 as SNHLY and CDR2 as FYNNEI. The CDR3 DNA reads TGTGCCAGCAGTGACAGGGCTTCTGGGGCCAACGTCCTGACTTTC. This translates into CASSDRASGANVLTF. Full variable domain (missing parts from reference TRBV2 and TRBJ2-6): EPEVTQTPSHQVTQMGQEVILRCVPISNHLYFYWYRQILGQKVEFLVSFYNNEISEKSEIFDDQFSVERPDGSNFTLKIRSTKLEDSAMYFCASSDRASGANVLTFGAGSRLTVL.

V is TRBV7-9 and J is TRBJ2-5, with 7 bases fitting TRBD1. CDR1 and CDR2 from the germline V gene are SEHNR and FQNEAQ (reference sequence). V trimming: 6 bases; J trimming: 5 bases; junction bases outside the gene matches: 12. This CDR3 is 15 amino acids long. CDR3 protein: CASRRSGGAEETQYF. CDR3 sequence (DNA): TGTGCCAGCAGGAGATCAGGGGGTGCCGAGGAGACCCAGTACTTC.

This sequence joins TRBV15 and TRBJ1-1, with no clear D. CDR3 size: 16 residues. The V gene's germline CDR1 is LNHNV and CDR2 YYDKDF (reference sequence). Trimming pared 0 bases from V and 0 bases from J, leaving 11 bases between. The CDR3 protein is CATSREVGQLNTEAFF. In nucleotides, the CDR3 is TGTGCCACCAGCAGAGAAGTGGGCCAGCTGAACACTGAAGCTTTCTTT.

This clone was counted a single time. J is TRBJ2-5 and V is TRBV5-1, with TRBD1 as a possible D gene (6 bases). This CDR3 region has 13 residues. Trimming cost V 3 bases and J 1 base, with 7 bases left between them. Germline V gene lookup returns CDR1 SGHRS and CDR2 YFSETQ. The DNA for the CDR3 is TGCGCCAGCAGCTGGACAGCCCAAGAGACCCAGTACTTC. It is translated as CASSWTAQETQYF. The complete variable domain, with remaining parts taken from reference TRBV5-1 and TRBJ2-5, reads KAGVTQTPRYLIKTRGQQVTLSCSPISGHRSVSWYQQTPGQGLQFLFEYFSETQRNKGNFPGRFSGRQFSNSRSEMNVSTLELGDSALYLCASSWTAQETQYFGPGTRLLVL.

This clone was recorded only once. V gene TRBV5-1 combines with J gene TRBJ2-1, with 12 positions matching TRBD2. V was pared by 4 bases and J by 7 bases, with 9 bases of the junction left unmatched. The CDR3 extends over 16 amino acids. Germline assignment: CDR1 SGHRS and CDR2 YFSETQ. The CDR3 DNA reads as TGCGCCAGCAGCGGGAAACTAGCGGGAGGTTCTAATGAGCAGTTCTTC. Translated, it gives CASSGKLAGGSNEQFF.

This chain uses TRBV5-4 with TRBJ2-6; a weak D match, TRBD1 (6 bases). CDR1 is SGHNT, CDR2 YYREEE, per germline (reference sequence). The CDR3 has 16 residues. Trimming removed 2 bases from V and 4 bases from J, with 13 bases in between. CDR3: CASSLVAGVGANVLTF. The CDR3 region has the DNA TGTGCCAGCAGCTTAGTCGCAGGGGTCGGGGCCAACGTCCTGACTTTC. Full variable domain (missing parts from reference TRBV5-4 and TRBJ2-6): ETGVTQSPTHLIKTRGQQVTLRCSSQSGHNTVSWYQQALGQGPQFIFQYYREEENGRGNFPPRFSGLQFPNYSSELNVNALELDDSALYLCASSLVAGVGANVLTFGAGSRLTVL.

The chain combines TRBV7-2 with TRBJ2-3; no firm D call. The V and J ends lost 0 bases and 2 bases respectively, with 9 bases between them. Germline CDR1 and CDR2: SGHTA and FQGNSA. This CDR3 region has 15 residues. The CDR3 nucleotides are TGTGCCAGCAGCTTAGCGGGGATGCTCACAGATACGCAGTATTTT. Amino acids: CASSLAGMLTDTQYF.

The rearrangement joins TRBV6-6 to TRBJ2-1, with D perhaps given as TRBD1 or TRBD2 (5 bases each). Germline V CDR1 and CDR2: MNHNY, SVGAGI (reference sequence). V dropped 8 bases and J dropped 0 bases, with 14 bases sitting between them. CDR3 size: 15 residues. In nucleotides, the CDR3 is TGTGCCAGCGGCGTGTGGGGGAGCTCCTACAATGAGCAGTTCTTC. Translation gives CASGVWGSSYNEQFF.

This clone was detected a few times. The gene calls are TRBV28 and TRBJ2-3; the D is unclear. CDR1 is MDHEN, CDR2 SYDVKM, per germline. This CDR3 contains 15 residues. V was trimmed by 3 bases and J by 2 bases, leaving 12 bases between them. The DNA for the CDR3 is TGTGCCAGCAGTTTCACAGCCTCATTCACAGATACGCAGTATTTT. This codes for CASSFTASFTDTQYF.

This clone has only one observation. The gene calls are TRBV14 and TRBJ2-6; a possible D gene is TRBD2 (5 bases). V was pared by 0 bases and J by 3 bases, with 9 bases between. Germline values: CDR1 SGHDN, CDR2 FVKESK. The CDR3 has 16 residues. The CDR3 sequence: CASSQERVLGANVLTF. The CDR3, as DNA: TGTGCCAGCAGCCAAGAGAGGGTCCTTGGGGCCAACGTCCTGACTTTC.

The chain is built from TRBV7-2 and TRBJ2-7, with D possibly TRBD2 on 6 matching bases. This CDR3 region has 14 residues. CDR1 and CDR2 (germline): SGHTA, FQGNSA. Trimming cost V 1 base and J 2 bases, with 9 bases left between them. The DNA for the CDR3 is TGTGCCAGCAGCTTAGTTAGCGGAACCTACGAGCAGTACTTC. Protein sequence: CASSLVSGTYEQYF.

The chain links TRBV10-1 to TRBJ2-7; 9 nucleotides match TRBD2. This CDR3 spans 13 amino acids. J gave up 3 bases and V 10 bases, and 7 bases lay outside the gene matches. Germline V lookup: CDR1 WNHNN, CDR2 SYGVQD (reference sequence). DNA of the CDR3: TGCGCCACCTCAGCGGGAGGAAACTACGAGCAGTACTTC. It encodes CATSAGGNYEQYF.

This chain uses TRBV5-6 with TRBJ1-4, with D unclear. Trimming stripped 4 bases from V and 0 bases from J, with 10 bases between. The germline gives CDR1 SGHDT, CDR2 YYEEEE. This CDR3 is built from 15 residues. For the CDR3, the DNA is TGTGCCAGCAGCGCTGGAGTTGCAACTAATGAAAAACTGTTTTTT. Protein: CASSAGVATNEKLFF.

J is TRBJ1-1 and V is TRBV11-2; D call uncertain. Trimming pared 1 base from V and 4 bases from J, leaving 4 bases between. The CDR3 has 12 residues. Germline CDR1 reads SGHAT; CDR2 reads FQNNGV. The CDR3 nucleotides are TGTGCCAGCAGCTTAGTGGGCACTGAAGCTTTCTTT. Translated: CASSLVGTEAFF.

V usage is TRBV4-2 and J usage is TRBJ1-5; a weak D match, TRBD1 (5 bases). Germline loops: CDR1 LGHNA, CDR2 YNFKEQ. The CDR3 sequence is 16 residues long. V lost 4 bases, J lost 3 bases, and 16 bases lay in between. The CDR3 DNA sequence: TGTGCCAGCAGCCCCGGAGATTCAGGGCACAATCAGCCCCAGCATTTT. Protein product: CASSPGDSGHNQPQHF.

The V and J genes are TRBV5-1 and TRBJ2-1; D remains ambiguous. CDR3 length: 15 residues. V was clipped by 1 base and J by 0 bases, with 8 bases between them. Germline loops: CDR1 SGHRS, CDR2 YFSETQ. CDR3 region: CASSLTASSYNEQFF. CDR3 DNA: TGCGCCAGCAGCTTGACAGCTAGCTCCTACAATGAGCAGTTCTTC.

J is TRBJ1-5 and V is TRBV6-5, with D unresolved. The V and J ends lost 2 bases and 7 bases respectively, with 9 bases between them. This CDR3 contains 13 residues. The germline V gene encodes CDR1 MNHEY and CDR2 SVGAGI. This CDR3 is CASSYDVRQPQHF. The DNA for the CDR3 is TGTGCCAGCAGTTACGACGTTCGACAGCCCCAGCATTTT.

On this clone: Other DNA sequences in this specimen translate into the identical CDR3. The chain employs TRBV4-1 and TRBJ2-7, with TRBD2 identical over 12 bases. This CDR3 region has 15 residues. The V and J ends lost 1 base and 2 bases, in that order; junction bases with no gene match: 0. Per the germline V gene, CDR1 is MGHRA and CDR2 is YSYEKL. The CDR3 is CASSQGLAGAYEQYF. In DNA, the CDR3 is TGCGCCAGCAGCCAAGGACTAGCGGGAGCCTACGAGCAGTACTTC.

The V and J genes are TRBV6-1 and TRBJ2-5; D is undetermined. Per germline, CDR1 MNHNS and CDR2 SASEGT. The V end was cut by 9 bases, the J end by 2 bases, with 13 bases between. This CDR3 has 13 amino acids. CDR3 in amino acids: CASSRAEQETQYF. The CDR3 nucleotides read TGTGCCAGTTCCAGAGCAGAGCAAGAGACCCAGTACTTC.

The CDR3: CASSFGTADTQYF. For the CDR3, the DNA is TGTGCCAGCAGCTTTGGGACAGCAGATACGCAGTATTTT. V and J are TRBV5-6 and TRBJ2-3; 7 bases are a match to TRBD1. This CDR3 contains 13 residues. Germline values: CDR1 SGHDT, CDR2 YYEEEE. V was clipped by 2 bases and J by 4 bases; unmatched bases: 1.

The chain employs TRBV5-5 and TRBJ2-7, with a weak D call TRBD2 (5 bases). Trimming removed 4 bases from V and 4 bases from J, with 18 bases in between. CDR1 is SGHKS and CDR2 is YYEKEE in the germline V gene (reference sequence). This CDR3 region has 15 residues. CDR3 DNA sequence: TGTGCCAGCAGCCCCCACCAGGCTAGCCGTTACGAGCAGTACTTC. Translated: CASSPHQASRYEQYF.

The chain employs TRBV6-4 and TRBJ1-1; D ambiguous. Germline CDR1 MRHNA, CDR2 SNTAGT. The CDR3 contains 13 residues. The ends were cut back, 3 bases at V and 1 base at J, with 6 bases in the middle. CDR3 sequence: CASSEGKNTEAFF. The CDR3, as DNA: TGTGCCAGCAGTGAAGGAAAGAACACTGAAGCTTTCTTT.

J is TRBJ2-5 and V is TRBV5-4, with TRBD2 matching 9 bases. Trimming cost V 4 bases and J 9 bases; bases outside gene matches: 13. This CDR3 is 15 amino acids long. In germline, CDR1 is SGHNT, CDR2 YYREEE (reference sequence). CDR3 bases: TGTGCCAGCAGCGTCGGTGGTAGCGGGAGTGGGTCCCAGTACTTC. Protein sequence: CASSVGGSGSGSQYF.

V usage is TRBV2 and J usage is TRBJ2-7; D is unclear. CDR1 and CDR2 from the germline V gene are SNHLY and FYNNEI. This CDR3 contains 11 residues. V lost 6 bases, J lost 2 bases, and 5 bases lay in between. The CDR3 sequence: CASSRTYEQYF. The DNA of the CDR3 is TGTGCCAGCAGCCGAACCTACGAGCAGTACTTC.

CDR3 sequence: CASSQAQGQGFSYTF. The CDR3 region has the DNA TGCGCCAGCAGCCAGGCTCAAGGACAGGGGTTTAGCTACACCTTC. The chain is built from TRBV4-1 and TRBJ1-2, with 9 bases that match TRBD1. Germline CDR1 MGHRA, CDR2 YSYEKL. The CDR3 has 15 residues. V was pared by 3 bases and J by 9 bases, with 11 bases of the junction left unmatched.

This chain uses TRBV5-1 with TRBJ2-1, with no clear D. Germline V CDR1 and CDR2: SGHRS, YFSETQ. CDR3 size: 16 residues. The V end was cut by 0 bases, the J end by 0 bases, with 10 bases between. CDR3 residues: CASSLGSANSYNEQFF. In nucleotides, the CDR3 is TGCGCCAGCAGCTTGGGCAGCGCCAACTCCTACAATGAGCAGTTCTTC.

This clone was counted once. Distinct nucleotide sequences in the sample also encode this CDR3. The V gene is TRBV7-2, the J gene TRBJ2-7; TRBD2 matches at 13 bases. V shed 5 bases and J 3 bases; nucleotides not matched to a gene: 4. The germline CDR1 and CDR2 sequences are SGHTA and FQGNSA. The CDR3 has 15 amino acids. Here the CDR3 DNA reads TGTGCCAGCAGCCTCGGACTAGCGGGAGACTACGAGCAGTACTTC. Translating gives CASSLGLAGDYEQYF.